Following are 16 T cell receptor beta chains from one sample sequenced in a study of cytomegalovirus exposure and HLA in healthy donors. This PCR relied on a set of 60 Vbeta primers and 13 Jbeta primers. TCRdb keeps only in-frame clones here, not all; method: immunoSEQ multiplex PCR. This table holds under 90,000 clones, 80% to 90% found once. Sequenced sample: PBMCs. These receptor sequences come from a man between 18 and 29 years old in good health and CMV-seronegative.

This chain joins TRBV19 and TRBJ1-2, with 8 nucleotides matching TRBD1. Germline V gene lookup returns CDR1 LNHDA and CDR2 SQIVND (reference sequence). The trim removed 3 bases at V and 0 bases at J, leaving 3 bases unmatched. CDR3 length: 15 amino acids. CDR3 protein: CASSIPGGSNYGYTF. The CDR3 DNA sequence: TGTGCCAGTAGTATTCCAGGGGGCTCTAACTATGGCTACACCTTC.

The chain links TRBV5-5 to TRBJ2-7; 11 bases map to TRBD2. Germline CDR1 is SGHKS and CDR2 is YYEKEE (reference sequence). Trimming took 0 bases from V and 4 from J; bases not matched to a gene: 6. This CDR3 spans 16 amino acids. The CDR3 sequence is CASSLGVAGGAYEQYF. The CDR3 DNA sequence: TGTGCCAGCAGCTTGGGGGTAGCGGGAGGGGCATACGAGCAGTACTTC.

V gene TRBV11-3 combines with J gene TRBJ2-2; 7 nucleotides match TRBD2. Germline CDR1 and CDR2: SGHNT and YENEEA. This CDR3 has 17 amino acids. V lost 8 bases to trimming and J lost 6 bases; unmatched junction nucleotides: 18. CDR3 sequence (DNA): TGTGCCAGCGCTAAAGAAATCCGGGCGGGAGTACCCGGGGAGCTGTTTTTT. Protein product: CASAKEIRAGVPGELFF.

The rearrangement uses TRBV7-9 and TRBJ2-2; TRBD2 agrees at 12 bases. The V gene end was trimmed by 5 bases and the J gene end by 6 bases; junction bases not matched to a gene: 10. The CDR3 is 17 amino acids. In germline, CDR1 is SEHNR, CDR2 FQNEAQ (reference sequence). Here the CDR3 DNA reads TGTGCCAGCAGCCCCGAAACTAGCGGGAGGATCGCCGGGGAGCTGTTTTTT. The encoded protein is CASSPETSGRIAGELFF.

The J gene is TRBJ2-5, the V gene TRBV7-9; D might be TRBD1 (6 bases). From germline, CDR1 is SEHNR and CDR2 FQNEAQ (reference sequence). This CDR3 spans 14 amino acids. V lost 3 bases and J 5 bases, leaving 13 bases between the germline ends. CDR3 sequence reads: CASSFRGSEETQYF. For the CDR3, the DNA is TGTGCCAGCAGCTTCAGGGGATCGGAGGAGACCCAGTACTTC.

V and J are TRBV11-3 and TRBJ1-6; D gene unclear. The CDR3 has 13 amino acids. V was shortened by 10 bases and J by 9 bases, with 16 bases between the two germline ends. CDR1 and CDR2 (germline): SGHNT, YENEEA. This chain's CDR3 is CATVWGEGSPLHF. In nucleotides, the CDR3 is TGTGCCACCGTGTGGGGTGAGGGTTCACCCCTCCACTTT.

The chain couples TRBV5-6 to TRBJ2-7; weak D call: TRBD2 (6 bases). The CDR3 contains 14 residues. Germline V gene lookup returns CDR1 SGHDT and CDR2 YYEEEE. The ends were cut back, 4 bases at V and 2 bases at J, with 13 bases in the middle. In DNA form, the CDR3 reads TGTGCCAGCAGCAGGCGACTAGAGCCCTACGAGCAGTACTTC. The encoded protein is CASSRRLEPYEQYF.

V usage is TRBV7-8 and J usage is TRBJ1-1; 9 positions agree with TRBD1. Trimming took 0 bases from V and 4 from J; bases not matched to a gene: 6. Germline V lookup: CDR1 SGHVS, CDR2 FQNEAQ. The CDR3 consists of 16 residues. This CDR3 is CASSLAQGARATEAFF. Here the CDR3 DNA reads TGTGCCAGCAGCTTAGCACAGGGGGCGCGGGCCACTGAAGCTTTCTTT.

The V call is TRBV9, the J call TRBJ2-1; the match to TRBD2 covers 9 bases. This CDR3 has 10 residues. Germline V lookup: CDR1 SGDLS, CDR2 YYNGEE. Unmatched junction bases numbered 4, after V lost 7 bases and J lost 14 bases. DNA for the CDR3: TGTGCCAGCGGGGGGACTAGCAAGTTCTTC. Protein sequence: CASGGTSKFF.

Here the CDR3 reads CASSRGGAGANVLTF. DNA of the CDR3: TGTGCCAGCAGCCGAGGGGGGGCAGGGGCCAACGTCCTGACTTTC. The gene calls are TRBV5-6 and TRBJ2-6, with D perhaps matching TRBD2 (7 bases). CDR3 length: 15 amino acids. V was pared by 4 bases and J by 4 bases, with 12 bases between. Germline CDR1 reads SGHDT; CDR2 reads YYEEEE.

This clone came up once. The rearrangement links TRBV27 to TRBJ2-3, with a possible D match to TRBD2 (6 bases). The CDR3 length is 15 residues. V lost 1 base, J lost 1 base, and 9 bases lay in between. The germline gives CDR1 MNHEY, CDR2 SMNVEV (reference sequence). The CDR3 loop reads CASSLLAGRTDTQYF. DNA of the CDR3: TGTGCCAGCAGTTTATTGGCGGGACGCACAGATACGCAGTATTTT.

The V call is TRBV5-6, the J call TRBJ2-5; the D is unclear. Germline V gene sequence: CDR1 SGHDT, CDR2 YYEEEE. V lost 1 base to trimming and J lost 3 bases, with 10 bases between them. The CDR3 is made up of 14 amino acids. DNA for the CDR3: TGTGCCAGCAGCTTGCGTTTGCGCGAAGAGACCCAGTACTTC. The encoded protein is CASSLRLREETQYF.

The J gene is TRBJ1-4, the V gene TRBV28, with 7 bases that match TRBD1. The CDR3 extends over 14 amino acids. CDR1 is MDHEN, CDR2 SYDVKM, per germline. V lost 8 bases and J lost 4; bases outside the gene matches: 7. In DNA form, the CDR3 reads TGTGCCAGCGGGAAATGGGACAGTAATGAAAAACTGTTTTTT. Protein: CASGKWDSNEKLFF. Complete variable domain (other parts from reference TRBV28 and TRBJ1-4): DVKVTQSSRYLVKRTGEKVFLECVQDMDHENMFWYRQDPGLGLRLIYFSYDVKMKEKGDIPEGYSVSREKKERFSLILESASTNQTSMYLCASGKWDSNEKLFFGSGTQLSVL.

There are a few counts of this clone. The chain carries TRBV18 and TRBJ1-2; 8 bases line up with TRBD1. This CDR3 contains 14 residues. The ends lost 2 bases at V and 6 bases at J; junction bases unmatched: 5. Germline V gene lookup returns CDR1 KGHSH and CDR2 LQKENI. CDR3 protein: CASSPGQGLNGYTF. The DNA of the CDR3 is TGTGCCAGCTCACCAGGACAGGGCCTTAATGGCTACACCTTC.

This clone occurred once. The J gene is TRBJ2-1, the V gene TRBV4-1; 8 bases align to TRBD2. Per germline, CDR1 MGHRA and CDR2 YSYEKL. CDR3 size: 16 residues. V trimming: 2 bases; J trimming: 4 bases; junction bases outside the gene matches: 7. The DNA for the CDR3 is TGCGCCAGCAGCCAAATAGGGACTAGACCTTACAATGAGCAGTTCTTC. Residues: CASSQIGTRPYNEQFF.

The rearrangement uses TRBV7-2 and TRBJ1-6; D remains unclear. The CDR3 is 15 amino acids. CDR1 is SGHTA, CDR2 FQGNSA, per germline. The V end was cut by 2 bases, the J end by 8 bases, with 13 bases between. The CDR3 bases are TGTGCCAGCAGCTTACATCGAGGTAATGATTCACCCCTCCACTTT. Translating it yields CASSLHRGNDSPLHF.